The next 29 T cell receptor beta chains were all read from a single sample in a study of T cell responses to AZD1222 COVID-19 vaccine. The table came from immunoSEQ multiplex PCR; TCRdb's copy has only in-frame clones and leaves some out. The sample records about 110,000 clones, more than 70% being singletons. The material sequenced was peripheral blood, taken on day 0 of AZD1222 vaccination. These receptor sequences come from an adult in good health.

This sequence joins TRBV5-8 and TRBJ1-5; no reliable D call. The ends were cut back, 4 bases at V and 2 bases at J, with 16 bases in the middle. The CDR3 is 16 amino acids. Looked up from germline, CDR1 is SGHTS and CDR2 is YDEGEE. The CDR3 reads CASSDKPDSRNQPQHF. The CDR3 nucleotides are TGTGCCAGCAGCGATAAACCGGATAGCCGCAATCAGCCCCAGCATTTT.

The chain recombines TRBV7-2 with TRBJ1-5; possibly TRBD1 for D (6 bases). The CDR3 is 14 residues long. V dropped 6 bases and J dropped 6 bases, with 15 bases sitting between them. The germline V gene encodes CDR1 SGHTA and CDR2 FQGNSA. The DNA of the CDR3 is TGTGCCAGCAGTCATCCGGGGGCAGGTCAGCCCCAGCATTTT. Translation gives CASSHPGAGQPQHF.

Only a few counts were recorded for this clone. This chain connects TRBV6-2 or TRBV6-3 to TRBJ2-7; D perhaps matches TRBD1 (5 bases). This CDR3 has 14 amino acids. CDR1 MNHEY and CDR2 SVGEGT come from the germline V gene. Trimming took 7 bases from V and 2 from J, leaving 15 bases between them. The CDR3 protein is CASTPAGFTYEQYF. In DNA form, the CDR3 reads TGTGCCAGCACCCCGGCAGGGTTCACCTACGAGCAGTACTTC.

The V call is TRBV29-1, the J call TRBJ2-3; the match to TRBD1 covers 10 bases. Germline V gives CDR1 SQVTM, CDR2 ANQGSEA. This CDR3 comprises 15 residues. V lost 4 bases and J lost 1; bases outside the gene matches: 5. The CDR3 loop reads CSVAAGTGGTDTQYF. The CDR3 bases are TGCAGCGTTGCCGCAGGGACAGGGGGCACAGATACGCAGTATTTT.

J is TRBJ1-1 and V is TRBV7-3; 7 positions match TRBD1. Germline trimming cut 5 bases from V and 1 base from J; bases unmatched to any gene: 10. CDR3 size: 16 residues. Germline V gene sequence: CDR1 SGHTA, CDR2 FQGTGA. In DNA, the CDR3 is TGTGCCAGCAGCAACCCCTCAGGGGGAGCGAACACTGAAGCTTTCTTT. Translation: CASSNPSGGANTEAFF.

The gene calls are TRBV30 and TRBJ2-7, with D unclear. The germline CDR1 and CDR2 sequences are GTSNPN and SVGIG (reference sequence). Trimming removed 2 bases from V and 3 bases from J, with 8 bases in between. The CDR3 is 12 amino acids. The DNA of the CDR3 is TGTGCCTGGAGTCGGCAGGACTACGAGCAGTACTTC. Protein product: CAWSRQDYEQYF.

This clone was observed a single time. The chain carries TRBV7-9 and TRBJ1-1; TRBD1 aligns across 11 bases. The CDR3 extends over 17 amino acids. Germline V lookup: CDR1 SEHNR, CDR2 FQNEAQ (reference sequence). J was trimmed by 0 bases and V by 1 base; bases with no gene match: 4. DNA for the CDR3: TGTGCCAGCAGCTTAGGGACAGGGGGCATGGTGAACACTGAAGCTTTCTTT. It specifies CASSLGTGGMVNTEAFF. Complete variable domain (other parts from reference TRBV7-9 and TRBJ1-1): DTGVSQNPRHKITKRGQNVTFRCDPISEHNRLYWYRQTLGQGPEFLTYFQNEAQLEKSRLLSDRFSAERPKGSFSTLEIQRTEQGDSAMYLCASSLGTGGMVNTEAFFGQGTRLTVV.

This rearrangement joins TRBV2 to TRBJ1-2; 7 nucleotides align to TRBD1. This CDR3 spans 13 amino acids. J lost 6 bases, V lost 4 bases, and 5 bases had no gene match. Per germline, CDR1 SNHLY and CDR2 FYNNEI. The CDR3 bases are TGTGCCAGCAGTGGGTACAGGGGACATGGCTACACCTTC. Translation: CASSGYRGHGYTF.

The chain employs TRBV18 and TRBJ2-1, with TRBD2 matching 9 bases. Germline trimming cut 0 bases from V and 5 bases from J; bases unmatched to any gene: 5. Germline CDR1 reads KGHSH; CDR2 reads LQKENI. The CDR3 totals 16 residues. The CDR3 nucleotides read TGTGCCAGCTCACCACCTTTTGCGGGGGGGAACAATGAGCAGTTCTTC. This encodes CASSPPFAGGNNEQFF.

The V and J genes are TRBV9 and TRBJ2-5, with 14 bases that match TRBD2. Unmatched junction bases numbered 8, after V lost 0 bases and J lost 4 bases. Germline assignment: CDR1 SGDLS and CDR2 YYNGEE. CDR3 length: 18 residues. The CDR3: CASSVATTSGGAGETQYF. CDR3 nucleotide sequence: TGTGCCAGCAGCGTAGCTACGACTAGCGGGGGGGCTGGAGAGACCCAGTACTTC.

This sequence joins TRBV16 and TRBJ1-5; 8 bases match TRBD1. Looked up from germline, CDR1 is KGHSY and CDR2 is FQNENV. This CDR3 region has 15 residues. After removal of 5 bases from V and 6 bases from J, the junction contained 9 bases not matched to a gene. Here the CDR3 DNA reads TGTGCCAGCAGCTCCCTCCAGGGGGCCGGTCAGCCCCAGCATTTT. Its protein product is CASSSLQGAGQPQHF.

The rearrangement links TRBV5-1 to TRBJ1-1; D gene uncertain. Trimming took off 6 bases at V and 3 bases at J, with 15 bases between the two ends. CDR3 size: 14 residues. Germline loops: CDR1 SGHRS, CDR2 YFSETQ. The CDR3, as DNA: TGCGCCAGCACCATGGGCTCGTGGGACACTGAAGCTTTCTTT. Its protein is CASTMGSWDTEAFF.

This clone was seen at least ten times. This chain joins TRBV4-3 and TRBJ1-5, with a possible D match to TRBD1 (6 bases). Trimming pared 2 bases from V and 10 bases from J, leaving 15 bases between. From germline, CDR1 is LGHNA and CDR2 YSLEER. The CDR3 has 14 amino acids. CDR3 sequence reads: CASSQKGGIDPQHF. The CDR3 nucleotides are TGCGCCAGCAGCCAAAAGGGGGGGATCGATCCCCAGCATTTT.

This clone was seen just once. One end of the junction varies from germline; a read error may be responsible. V usage is TRBV5-1 and J usage is TRBJ2-2, with D hard to call. CDR3 length: 14 residues. Germline V CDR1 and CDR2: SGHRS, YFSETQ. CDR3 in DNA: TGCGCCAGCGGCTTTCAATCGAACACCGGGGAGCTGTTTTTT. Translation: CASGFQSNTGELFF.

The V call is TRBV3-1 (or the pseudogene TRBV3-2), the J call TRBJ2-1, with 7 bases identical to TRBD2. The trim removed 1 base at V and 8 bases at J, leaving 11 bases unmatched. Germline V gives CDR1 LGHDT, CDR2 YNNKEL (reference sequence). The CDR3 loop spans 16 amino acids. CDR3 DNA sequence: TGTGCCAGCAGCCAAGTCTTACTAGCGCCCGCCCATGAGCAGTTCTTC. Protein: CASSQVLLAPAHEQFF.

The V and J genes are TRBV19 and TRBJ1-6; perhaps TRBD1 as D (5 bases). This CDR3 is built from 12 residues. Trimming took 10 bases from V and 5 from J, leaving 9 bases between them. From germline, CDR1 is LNHDA and CDR2 SQIVND (reference sequence). CDR3 in DNA: TGTGCCACGACAGATGATAATTCACCCCTCCACTTT. Protein: CATTDDNSPLHF.

This clone is a singleton in its sample. The chain combines TRBV7-8 with TRBJ2-7; TRBD1 agrees at 9 bases. V dropped 5 bases and J dropped 3; count of bases not matched to a gene: 5. CDR1 and CDR2 from the germline V gene are SGHVS and FQNEAQ. The CDR3 sequence is 14 residues long. Here the CDR3 reads CASSPTGGRYEQYF. CDR3 DNA sequence: TGTGCCAGCAGCCCGACAGGGGGTCGCTACGAGCAGTACTTC.

V usage is TRBV12-3 or TRBV12-4 and J usage is TRBJ1-5; D gene unclear. The ends were cut back, 2 bases at V and 4 bases at J, with 0 bases in the middle. This CDR3 has 11 residues. Here the CDR3 DNA reads TGTGCCAGCAGTTTAAATCAGCCCCAGCATTTT. It codes for CASSLNQPQHF.

The V call is TRBV5-4, the J call TRBJ2-3, with 8 nucleotides matching TRBD2. V dropped 5 bases and J dropped 2; count of bases not matched to a gene: 7. Germline values: CDR1 SGHNT, CDR2 YYREEE (reference sequence). The CDR3 has 15 amino acids. The CDR3 sequence is CASRGGTSDTDTQYF. In DNA form, the CDR3 reads TGTGCCAGCAGAGGAGGGACTAGTGACACAGATACGCAGTATTTT.

J is TRBJ2-3 and V is TRBV19; 13 bases align to TRBD2. Trimming removed 5 bases from V and 2 bases from J; junction bases left unmatched: 4. CDR3 length: 16 amino acids. From germline, CDR1 is LNHDA and CDR2 SQIVND (reference sequence). The chain's CDR3 is CASSATSGGHTDTQYF. The CDR3 bases are TGTGCCAGTAGTGCGACTAGCGGGGGGCACACAGATACGCAGTATTTT.

This chain connects TRBV13 to TRBJ2-5; D is possibly TRBD1 or TRBD2 (5 bases each). There are 17 residues in the CDR3. Looked up from germline, CDR1 is PRHDT and CDR2 is FYEKMQ (reference sequence). Trimming shortened V by 6 bases and J by 0 bases, and 20 bases separated the two germline ends. The CDR3 sequence is CASSPSTGQAYQETQYF. DNA for the CDR3: TGTGCCAGCAGTCCTTCTACGGGGCAAGCGTACCAAGAGACCCAGTACTTC.

There are a few counts of this clone. The chain employs TRBV3-1 (or the pseudogene TRBV3-2) and TRBJ1-6, with TRBD1 matching 10 bases. There are 17 residues in the CDR3. Germline CDR1 reads LGHDT; CDR2 reads YNNKEL (reference sequence). The ends lost 4 bases at V and 10 bases at J; junction bases unmatched: 13. The CDR3 here is CASSLHLGQGIGSPLHF. The CDR3 nucleotides are TGTGCCAGCAGCCTACATTTGGGACAGGGGATAGGGTCACCCCTCCACTTT.

The chain links TRBV7-8 to TRBJ1-4; D ambiguous. V was clipped by 1 base and J by 4 bases, with 10 bases between them. This CDR3 has 15 residues. Per germline, CDR1 SGHVS and CDR2 FQNEAQ. The CDR3 spells CASSLDGQINEKLFF. The DNA of the CDR3 is TGTGCCAGCAGCTTAGATGGGCAGATTAATGAAAAACTGTTTTTT.

The chain uses TRBV7-9 and TRBJ1-2, with a tentative D call TRBD1 (6 bases). This CDR3 comprises 13 residues. The V gene lost 7 bases and the J gene lost 4 bases, with 13 bases spanning the gap. Germline assignment: CDR1 SEHNR and CDR2 FQNEAQ (reference sequence). CDR3 DNA: TGTGCCAGCACCCCAGGACAGCCCTATGGCTACACCTTC. It specifies CASTPGQPYGYTF.

The chain is built from TRBV6-1 and TRBJ2-7; TRBD1 is a possible D gene (7 bases). Trimming left V 2 bases short and J 6 bases short, with 14 bases between. Germline V gene data show CDR1 as MNHNS and CDR2 as SASEGT. The CDR3 has 14 amino acids. This CDR3 is CASSEIGQGGEQYF. CDR3 coding DNA: TGTGCCAGCAGTGAAATTGGGCAGGGGGGCGAGCAGTACTTC.

The V and J genes are TRBV29-1 and TRBJ2-1; 11 positions match TRBD2. V lost 7 bases, J lost 5 bases, and 7 bases stayed unmatched. Germline loops: CDR1 SQVTM, CDR2 ANQGSEA. This CDR3 is 14 amino acids long. CDR3 in amino acids: CSAVAGGSNNEQFF. The DNA of the CDR3 is TGCAGCGCCGTAGCGGGGGGGTCAAACAATGAGCAGTTCTTC.

This clone has a single count. The V call is TRBV4-1, the J call TRBJ1-6, with 7 bases aligning to TRBD1. CDR3 length: 17 amino acids. Germline-derived CDR1 and CDR2 are MGHRA and YSYEKL. Germline trimming cut 0 bases from V and 7 bases from J; bases unmatched to any gene: 9. The CDR3 spells CASSQEATGTENSPLHF. In DNA form, the CDR3 reads TGCGCCAGCAGCCAAGAGGCAACAGGGACAGAGAATTCACCCCTCCACTTT.

The genes are TRBV6-2 or TRBV6-3 and TRBJ2-3; TRBD1 is a possible D gene (6 bases). Trimming shortened V by 2 bases and J by 2 bases, and 17 bases separated the two germline ends. CDR3 size: 17 residues. CDR1 is MNHEY and CDR2 is SVGEGT in the germline V gene. CDR3 in DNA: TGTGCCAGCAGTTACCCCCCCGGGACAATGATCACAGATACGCAGTATTTT. Residues: CASSYPPGTMITDTQYF.

The chain recombines TRBV12-3 or TRBV12-4 with TRBJ2-5; D call uncertain. V dropped 3 bases and J dropped 5 bases, with 10 bases sitting between them. There are 13 residues in the CDR3. The CDR3: CASSFALGETQYF. In nucleotides, the CDR3 is TGTGCCAGCAGTTTTGCCCTGGGGGAGACCCAGTACTTC.